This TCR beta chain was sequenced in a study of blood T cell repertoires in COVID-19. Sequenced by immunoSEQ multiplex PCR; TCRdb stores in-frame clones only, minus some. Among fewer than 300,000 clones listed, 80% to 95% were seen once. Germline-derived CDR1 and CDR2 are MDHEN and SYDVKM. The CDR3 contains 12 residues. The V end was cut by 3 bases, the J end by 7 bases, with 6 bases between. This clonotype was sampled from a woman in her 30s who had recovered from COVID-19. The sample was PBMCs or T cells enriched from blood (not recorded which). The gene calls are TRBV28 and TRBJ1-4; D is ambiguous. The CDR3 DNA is TGTGCCAGCAGTTTGGGGAGTGAAAAACTGTTTTTT. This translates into CASSLGSEKLFF. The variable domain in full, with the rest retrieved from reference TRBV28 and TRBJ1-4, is DVKVTQSSRYLVKRTGEKVFLECVQDMDHENMFWYRQDPGLGLRLIYFSYDVKMKEKGDIPEGYSVSREKKERFSLILESASTNQTSMYLCASSLGSEKLFFGSGTQLSVL.